This TCR beta chain was profiled in a study of blood T cell repertoires in COVID-19. Across the whole study: COVID-19 samples from acute and convalescent phases originated in the United States, Italy and Spain. PBMCs, B-cell-depleted T cells, or T cells provided the cDNA or gDNA that made up the material.

J was trimmed by 1 base and V by 7 bases; bases with no gene match: 3. Germline CDR1 MNHEY, CDR2 SVGAGI. This CDR3 spans 13 amino acids. Clones were read by immunoSEQ multiplex PCR, and TCRdb kept only the in-frame ones, dropping some. The sample records 120,000 to 150,000 clones, approximately 85% being singletons. A few counts support this clone. The clonotype comes from a human donor with acute or convalescent COVID-19. The donor label of this sample is uncertain. The sample was peripheral blood. The V gene is TRBV6-5, the J gene TRBJ1-2; 7 nucleotides align to TRBD1. CDR3 sequence: CASTNRGNYGYTF. CDR3 DNA: TGTGCCAGCACAAACAGGGGTAACTATGGCTACACCTTC.